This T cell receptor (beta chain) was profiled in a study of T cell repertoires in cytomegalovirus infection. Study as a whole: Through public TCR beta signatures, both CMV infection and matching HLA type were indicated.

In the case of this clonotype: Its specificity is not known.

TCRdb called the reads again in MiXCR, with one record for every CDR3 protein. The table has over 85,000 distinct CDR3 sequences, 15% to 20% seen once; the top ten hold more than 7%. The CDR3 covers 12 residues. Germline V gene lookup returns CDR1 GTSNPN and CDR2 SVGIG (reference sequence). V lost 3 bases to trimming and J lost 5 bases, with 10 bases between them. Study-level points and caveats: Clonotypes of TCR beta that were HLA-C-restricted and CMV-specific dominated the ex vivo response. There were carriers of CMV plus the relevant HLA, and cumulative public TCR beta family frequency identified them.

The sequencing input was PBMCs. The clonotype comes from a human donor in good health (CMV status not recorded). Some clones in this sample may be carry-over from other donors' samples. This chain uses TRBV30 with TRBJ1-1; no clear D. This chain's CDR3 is CAWRTYGTEAFF. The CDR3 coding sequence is TGTGCCTGGAGGACTTATGGGACTGAAGCTTTCTTT.